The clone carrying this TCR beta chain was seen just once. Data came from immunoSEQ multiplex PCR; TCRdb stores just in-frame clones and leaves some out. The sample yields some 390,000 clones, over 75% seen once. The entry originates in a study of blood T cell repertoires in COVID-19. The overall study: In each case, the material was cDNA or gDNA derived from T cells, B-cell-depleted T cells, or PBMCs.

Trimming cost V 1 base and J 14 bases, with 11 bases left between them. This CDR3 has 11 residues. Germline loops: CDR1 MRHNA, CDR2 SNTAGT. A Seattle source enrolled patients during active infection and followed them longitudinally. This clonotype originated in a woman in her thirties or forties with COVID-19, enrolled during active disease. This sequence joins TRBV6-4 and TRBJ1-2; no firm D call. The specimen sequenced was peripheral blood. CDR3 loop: CASSDFVSLTF. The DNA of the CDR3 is TGTGCCAGCAGTGACTTCGTCAGTTTAACCTTC.